These 27 T cell receptor beta chains originate from one sample sequenced in a study of T cells in Graves' hyperthyroidism and ophthalmopathy. From RNA transcripts, TCR beta CDR3 regions were amplified. With the HTBI primer set, the TCR CDR3 went through a first round of RT-PCR. TCRdb itself ran the multiplex PCR reads through MiXCR, one entry per CDR3 protein. The sample lists over 250,000 distinct CDR3 sequences, approximately 15% occurring once. The sequenced material came from blood. All receptors derive from a woman aged 60-75 years with Graves' ophthalmopathy.

This clonotype was recorded at least ten times. This chain uses TRBV2 with TRBJ2-7, with TRBD1 matching over 7 bases. The CDR3 loop spans 14 amino acids. Germline assignment: CDR1 SNHLY and CDR2 FYNNEI. J gave up 2 bases and V 6 bases, and 7 bases lay outside the gene matches. DNA of the CDR3: TGTGCCAGCAGACCCGGACAGGCACCCTACGAGCAGTACTTC. Its protein product is CASRPGQAPYEQYF.

This clonotype was seen ten or more times. The chain combines TRBV20-1 with TRBJ1-1; the D is unclear. Looked up from germline, CDR1 is DFQATT and CDR2 is SNEGSKA (reference sequence). V gave up 3 bases and J gave up 4 bases, with 6 bases separating them. The length of the CDR3 is 11 residues. The CDR3 sequence is CSARAATEAFF. The CDR3, as DNA: TGCAGTGCTAGGGCTGCCACTGAAGCTTTCTTT.

The genes are TRBV5-1 and TRBJ2-7; 7 bases align to TRBD2. CDR1 SGHRS and CDR2 YFSETQ come from the germline V gene. The CDR3 totals 14 residues. Unmatched junction bases numbered 4, after V lost 4 bases and J lost 0 bases. CDR3: CASSRSGISYEQYF. The CDR3 DNA follows: TGCGCCAGCAGCCGGAGCGGGATCTCCTACGAGCAGTACTTC.

This clonotype occurred many times. This sequence joins TRBV5-1 and TRBJ1-5; D is ambiguous. Germline assignment: CDR1 SGHRS and CDR2 YFSETQ. This CDR3 is 13 amino acids long. Trimming shortened V by 4 bases and J by 5 bases, and 10 bases separated the two germline ends. The CDR3 here is CASSLQVDQPQHF. CDR3 nucleotides: TGCGCCAGCAGCCTCCAGGTAGATCAGCCCCAGCATTTT.

This clonotype was counted ten times or more. The chain joins TRBV20-1 to TRBJ2-7; D remains unclear. The germline gives CDR1 DFQATT, CDR2 SNEGSKA (reference sequence). V lost 7 bases and J lost 1, with 14 bases in between. This CDR3 comprises 13 residues. The CDR3 DNA follows: TGCAGTGTGGTGGCGCCGCAGTCCTACGAGCAGTACTTC. Translating it yields CSVVAPQSYEQYF.

This clonotype was found many times. CDR3 DNA sequence: TGCAGCGTCAGTTCGGGACAGGGATGGGACACCGGGGAGCTGTTTTTT. Protein: CSVSSGQGWDTGELFF. The rearrangement joins TRBV29-1 to TRBJ2-2, with 9 bases identical to TRBD1. This CDR3 spans 16 amino acids. CDR1 SQVTM and CDR2 ANQGSEA come from the germline V gene. V lost 6 bases to trimming and J lost 3 bases; unmatched junction nucleotides: 11.

This clonotype has ten or more counts. The CDR3 protein is CATSDPGGGATDTQYF. The CDR3 DNA follows: TGTGCCACCAGTGATCCAGGCGGAGGGGCCACAGATACGCAGTATTTT. The V and J genes are TRBV24-1 and TRBJ2-3; the D gene is possibly TRBD2 (6 bases). Germline assignment: CDR1 KGHDR and CDR2 SFDVKD. V gave up 3 bases and J gave up 2 bases, with 14 bases separating them. The CDR3 length is 16 residues.

This clonotype was observed many times. The V gene is TRBV28, the J gene TRBJ2-7; D is perhaps TRBD1 or TRBD2 (5 bases each). Germline lookup yields CDR1 MDHEN and CDR2 SYDVKM. This CDR3 spans 13 amino acids. Trimming pared 3 bases from V and 1 base from J, leaving 7 bases between. CDR3 protein: CASSFGASYEQYF. The CDR3 DNA is TGTGCCAGCAGTTTCGGGGCGTCCTACGAGCAGTACTTC.

This clonotype was seen more than once but under ten times. This chain joins TRBV2 and TRBJ1-5, with a weak D call TRBD1 (5 bases). The germline gives CDR1 SNHLY, CDR2 FYNNEI. Deletions cut 9 bases from V and 11 bases from J, with 20 bases between. This CDR3 contains 13 residues. CDR3 sequence reads: CASSRKGPGAQHF. CDR3 nucleotides: TGTGCCAGTAGTCGAAAGGGCCCGGGGGCCCAGCATTTT.

For this clonotype: This may come from a read error, since a much larger clone is one base off. No conserved phenylalanine or tryptophan ends this CDR3, so it is likely a read error. The gene calls are TRBV2 and TRBJ1-2; tentative D call: TRBD1 (5 bases). The CDR3 totals 14 residues. Germline CDR1 reads SNHLY; CDR2 reads FYNNEI. Trimming stripped 7 bases from V and 0 bases from J, with 12 bases between. The CDR3 DNA is TGTGCCAGCAAGCAACAGGCTGCTAACTATGGCTACACCCTC. It is translated as CASKQQAANYGYTL.

With regard to this clonotype: At one end the junction does not follow the germline gene, possibly because of a read error. The chain links TRBV24-1 to TRBJ2-1; 7 nucleotides align to TRBD1. The length of the CDR3 is 15 residues. Germline-derived CDR1 and CDR2 are KGHDR and SFDVKD. CDR3 region: CAASGRGSSYNEQFF. The CDR3 coding sequence is TGTGCCGCCAGCGGCAGGGGGAGCTCCTACAATGAGCAGTTCTTC.

This clonotype was seen a handful of times. This chain links TRBV10-3 with TRBJ1-6; D uncertain. The CDR3 covers 14 residues. The V end was cut by 0 bases, the J end by 9 bases, with 9 bases between. Germline loops: CDR1 ENHRY, CDR2 SYGVKD. The CDR3 reads CAISESIGTSPLHF. CDR3 sequence (DNA): TGTGCCATCAGTGAGTCGATAGGCACTTCACCCCTCCACTTT.

This clonotype was picked up many times. The chain employs TRBV5-1 and TRBJ2-2, with 8 positions matching TRBD1. The junction had 7 bases not matched to a gene; V was cut back by 6 bases and J by 3 bases. This CDR3 is 15 amino acids long. CDR1 SGHRS and CDR2 YFSETQ come from the germline V gene. This chain's CDR3 is CASTMQGADTGELFF. In DNA, the CDR3 is TGCGCCAGCACCATGCAGGGGGCCGACACCGGGGAGCTGTTTTTT.

This clonotype has only a few counts. V gene TRBV6-1 combines with J gene TRBJ2-2, with 10 bases identical to TRBD2. Germline V gives CDR1 MNHNS, CDR2 SASEGT. The CDR3 runs to 15 residues. J was trimmed by 6 bases and V by 2 bases; bases with no gene match: 3. The CDR3 is CASSELAGVAGELFF. CDR3 in DNA: TGTGCCAGCAGTGAACTAGCGGGAGTAGCCGGGGAGCTGTTTTTT.

Of note for this clonotype: A much larger clone differs by one base, so this may be a read error. The genes are TRBV12-3 or TRBV12-4 and TRBJ1-2, with D unresolved. The CDR3 extends over 13 amino acids. With 6 bases removed from V and 3 bases from J, the gap between germline ends came to 11 bases. The CDR3 here is CASRPETDYGYTF. The CDR3 DNA follows: TGTGCCAGCAGGCCCGAGACGGACTATGGCTACACCTTC.

The gene calls are TRBV5-1 and TRBJ1-3; the D is unclear. Germline V CDR1 and CDR2: SGHRS, YFSETQ. The CDR3 contains 15 residues. The V end lost 0 bases, the J end lost 0 bases, and 7 bases lay between the germline ends. The CDR3 DNA reads TGCGCCAGCAGCTTGGACAGATACTCTGGAAACACCATATATTTT. Protein sequence: CASSLDRYSGNTIYF.

This clonotype has at least ten counts. The V gene is TRBV28, the J gene TRBJ2-1; D is undetermined. This CDR3 is 13 amino acids long. V shed 1 base and J shed 4 bases, with 5 bases lying between them. In germline, CDR1 is MDHEN, CDR2 SYDVKM. The CDR3 bases are TGTGCCAGCAGTTTATTTCGGTACAATGAGCAGTTCTTC. It translates to CASSLFRYNEQFF.

This clonotype was seen a few times. The chain couples TRBV4-1 to TRBJ1-4; D is ambiguous. Trimming shortened V by 0 bases and J by 6 bases, and 11 bases separated the two germline ends. The germline gives CDR1 MGHRA, CDR2 YSYEKL. The CDR3 runs 15 residues. The DNA for the CDR3 is TGCGCCAGCAGCCAAGATTGGGGAGTGGATGAAAAACTGTTTTTT. It translates to CASSQDWGVDEKLFF.

J is TRBJ1-2 and V is TRBV5-1; the match to TRBD1 covers 7 bases. Germline CDR1 SGHRS, CDR2 YFSETQ. The CDR3 contains 13 residues. After removal of 4 bases from V and 3 bases from J, the junction contained 3 bases not matched to a gene. The CDR3 DNA reads as TGCGCCAGCAGCCCGACAGGGCACTATGGCTACACCTTC. It yields the protein CASSPTGHYGYTF.

This clonotype was detected ten times or more. The CDR3 here is CSAIPGTVPHEQYF. DNA of the CDR3: TGCAGTGCTATTCCCGGGACAGTGCCACACGAGCAGTACTTC. This sequence joins TRBV20-1 and TRBJ2-7, with TRBD1 matching 7 bases. The CDR3 extends over 14 amino acids. J gave up 5 bases and V 4 bases, and 11 bases lay outside the gene matches. From germline, CDR1 is DFQATT and CDR2 SNEGSKA (reference sequence).

This clonotype was observed many times. The chain is built from TRBV10-2 and TRBJ1-5; tentative D call: TRBD1 (6 bases). V was cut by 2 bases and J by 5 bases, with 7 bases left in between. Germline values: CDR1 WSHSY, CDR2 SAAADI. The CDR3 loop spans 13 amino acids. The CDR3 loop is CASSERTDQPQHF. In DNA, the CDR3 is TGCGCCAGCAGTGAGCGGACAGATCAGCCCCAGCATTTT.

Regarding this clonotype: The junction shows a germline mismatch at one end, possibly a read error. The chain joins TRBV11-2 to TRBJ2-2, with TRBD1 matching 7 bases. Germline lookup yields CDR1 SGHAT and CDR2 FQNNGV. The CDR3 runs to 16 residues. As DNA, the CDR3 is TGTGCCAGCAGCTGGACAGGCGAAGCGAACACCGGGAAGCTGTTTTTT. It yields the protein CASSWTGEANTGKLFF.

This clonotype was seen just once. V is TRBV11-2 and J is TRBJ2-3; TRBD2 aligns across 7 bases. The V gene's germline CDR1 is SGHAT and CDR2 FQNNGV. This CDR3 comprises 15 residues. Losses at the gene ends were 1 base for V and 3 bases for J; bases not matched to a gene: 4. CDR3 amino acids: CASSLVGGTTDTQYF. The DNA of the CDR3 is TGTGCCAGCAGCTTAGTGGGGGGGACGACAGATACGCAGTATTTT.

Ten or more counts support this clonotype. The germline gene is not matched at one end of the junction; a read error may be the cause. V and J are TRBV20-1 and TRBJ2-5, with D tentatively TRBD1 or TRBD2 (8 bases each). CDR3 length equals 19 residues. From germline, CDR1 is DFQATT and CDR2 SNEGSKA (reference sequence). The CDR3 coding sequence is TGCAATGCTAGACCGACAGGGGTCCTTCCGGGAGGGCCGAGAGAGACCCAGTACTTC. Its protein is CNARPTGVLPGGPRETQYF.

This clonotype has ten or more counts. The chain combines TRBV20-1 with TRBJ2-1, with D possibly called TRBD1 or TRBD2 (5 bases each). Between the trimmed V and J ends, which lost 0 bases and 6 bases, there was a span of 18 bases. The CDR3 length is 16 residues. Germline CDR1 is DFQATT and CDR2 is SNEGSKA (reference sequence). DNA of the CDR3: TGCAGTGCTAGAGATCTCTCGGGACCGAGGGCCAATGAGCAGTTCTTC. It specifies CSARDLSGPRANEQFF.

The DNA for the CDR3 is TGTGCCAGCAGCTCGGGCCGCAATCAGCCCCAGCATTTT. Its protein is CASSSGRNQPQHF. The rearrangement links TRBV5-4 to TRBJ1-5; no clear D. Per the germline V gene, CDR1 is SGHNT and CDR2 is YYREEE (reference sequence). The CDR3 spans 13 residues. Trimming took off 3 bases at V and 2 bases at J, with 6 bases between the two ends.

The CDR3 DNA reads as TGTGCCAGCAGCTTGGGCCAGACAGTTAGCAATGAGCAGTTCTTC. Encoded protein: CASSLGQTVSNEQFF. The V and J genes are TRBV5-5 and TRBJ2-1; weak D call: TRBD1 (5 bases). V was clipped by 0 bases and J by 6 bases, with 13 bases between them. CDR1 and CDR2 from the germline V gene are SGHKS and YYEKEE (reference sequence). This CDR3 spans 15 amino acids.